This T cell receptor (beta chain) was obtained from a study of T-cell memory formation after mild COVID-19. TCRdb called the 5' RACE reads again in MiXCR, with one record for every CDR3 protein. Of 65,000 to 90,000 distinct CDR3 sequences in the sample, around 13% are singletons; the top ten hold 35% to 50%. This CDR3 is 15 amino acids long. V lost 6 bases and J lost 2, with 16 bases in between. Germline V gives CDR1 MGHRA, CDR2 YSYEKL. J is TRBJ2-5 and V is TRBV4-1; D is tentatively TRBD1 or TRBD2 (6 bases each). Input material: PBMCs or a T cell subset sorted from them (not recorded which). The TCR sequence derives from a man aged 18 to 29 who had mild COVID-19 (a few samples of this study predate the infection). Cell type and time point are not known. The CDR3 is CASSPFGGPQETQYF. The DNA of the CDR3 is TGCGCCAGCAGTCCTTTTGGGGGGCCTCAAGAGACCCAGTACTTC.